These T cell receptor beta chains were read from a single sample in a study of CD8 T cells in Susac syndrome. TCRdb processed the immunoSEQ multiplex PCR reads anew with MiXCR; each CDR3 protein has one entry. The sample carries roughly 180,000 distinct CDR3 sequences, about 95% recorded once. Sequencing was performed on CD4+ T cells from PBMCs. The receptors shown here come from a human donor in good health. Each CDR3 is given with its conserved first and last residue. A D gene is named only where the DNA matches it firmly. Rows may omit the clone size; those that give it use once, few, many or a size class.

d_call	clone_size	v_call	j_call	cdr3_nt	cdr3_aa
-	-	TRBV19	TRBJ2-5	TGTGCCAGTAGTATGGATAGCGGAGTTCAAGAGACCCAGTACTTC	CASSMDSGVQETQYF
TRBD2	-	TRBV28	TRBJ2-5	TGTGCCAGCAGTTTAAAACCCCATGGACTAGCGGGAGAAGAGACCCAGTACTTC	CASSLKPHGLAGEETQYF
-	-	TRBV29-1	TRBJ1-4	TGCAGCGTTACGAAGAATGAAAAACTGTTTTTT	CSVTKNEKLFF
TRBD2	-	TRBV3-1	TRBJ2-2	TGTGCCAGCAGCCGCCTGACTAGCGGGAGGAACACCGGGGAGCTGTTTTTT	CASSRLTSGRNTGELFF
TRBD2	-	TRBV28	TRBJ2-1	TGTGCCAGCATGGGGCTAGCGGGTGGTGAGCAGTTCTTC	CASMGLAGGEQFF
-	-	TRBV25-1	TRBJ1-5	TGTGCCAGCAGCACAGGTTTCAATCAGCCCCAGCATTTT	CASSTGFNQPQHF
TRBD2	-	TRBV5-1	TRBJ2-6	TGCGCCAGCAGCTTGACTAGCGGTTACTCTGGGGCCAACGTCCTGACTTTC	CASSLTSGYSGANVLTF
-	-	TRBV20-1	TRBJ1-1	TGCAGTGCTAGAAGACAGCTAGACACTGAAGCTTTCTTT	CSARRQLDTEAFF
TRBD1	-	TRBV29-1	TRBJ2-7	TGCAGCGTTGGGAGACAGGGGCGCGAGCAGTACTTC	CSVGRQGREQYF
TRBD1	-	TRBV30	TRBJ2-7	TGTGCCTTGACAGGGTCCTACGAGCAGTACTTC	CALTGSYEQYF
-	once	TRBV18	TRBJ2-1	TGTGCCAGCTCATACCAAGGGGTTAATGAGCAGTTCTTC	CASSYQGVNEQFF
TRBD1	once	TRBV5-1	TRBJ2-7	TGCGCCAGCAGCTTGATGCTGGACAGGGTCAACGAGCAGTACTTC	CASSLMLDRVNEQYF
-	-	TRBV20-1	TRBJ2-5	TGCAGTGCCACCCCAGGGGGGACACAACAAGAGACCCAGTACTTC	CSATPGGTQQETQYF
-	-	TRBV20-1	TRBJ1-2	TGCAGTGCTAGAGATTTTTTGCCCGGCAGGACATCGGCCTATGGCTACACCTTC	CSARDFLPGRTSAYGYTF
-	once	TRBV11-1	TRBJ2-3	TGTGCCAGCAGCTTAAGTAGCGGAGAGGGCACAGATACGCAGTATTTT	CASSLSSGEGTDTQYF
-	once	TRBV12-3/TRBV12-4	TRBJ1-5	TGTGCCAGCAGTCCCGTGGCTCAGCCCCAGCATTTT	CASSPVAQPQHF
-	-	TRBV29-1	TRBJ1-2	TGCAGCGTTGATGGATATGGCTACACCTTC	CSVDGYGYTF
-	-	TRBV30	TRBJ2-5	TGTGCCTGGAGCACCCAGCGGATTCAAGAGACCCAGTACTTC	CAWSTQRIQETQYF
-	-	TRBV5-1	TRBJ2-7	TGCGCCAGCAGCTTCTATGAAGGGGCATACGAGCAGTACTTC	CASSFYEGAYEQYF
-	-	TRBV20-1	TRBJ2-3	TGCAGTGCTAAAACAGATACGCAGTATTTT	CSAKTDTQYF
TRBD2	-	TRBV30	TRBJ2-2	TGTGCCTGGAGTGTTGCTAGCGGGTCTAACACCGGGGAGCTGTTTTTT	CAWSVASGSNTGELFF
-	-	TRBV28	TRBJ1-2	TGTGCCAGCAGAAAGACCGGTGGCTACACCTTC	CASRKTGGYTF
TRBD2	-	TRBV4-2	TRBJ2-1	TGTGCCAGCAGCCAAGATAGTTCGCGGGAGAAGATTGAGCAGTTCTTC	CASSQDSSREKIEQFF
-	-	TRBV29-1	TRBJ2-1	TGCAGCGTTCTACCGGGTCTCTACAATGAGCAGTTCTTC	CSVLPGLYNEQFF
-	once	TRBV6-5	TRBJ2-7	TGTGCCAGCAGTTACTCGGCACAGGGAGGAACCTACGAGCAGTACTTC	CASSYSAQGGTYEQYF
TRBD2	once	TRBV29-1	TRBJ2-4	TGCAGCGTTGAAGGCGGACTTAGCGGGTCCCTGGGGAACATTCAGTACTTC	CSVEGGLSGSLGNIQYF
TRBD2	-	TRBV20-1	TRBJ2-1	TGCAGTGCTAGAGACGAAGGAACAAGCGGGAGGGCCAAAGAATACAATGAGCAGTTCTTC	CSARDEGTSGRAKEYNEQFF
-	-	TRBV14	TRBJ2-1	TGTGCCAGCAGCCAAGAGTGGGCGGGGATTACCTACAATGAGCAGTTCTTC	CASSQEWAGITYNEQFF
-	-	TRBV11-1	TRBJ2-2	TGTGCCAGCAGCTTACTGTTCACCGGGGAGCTGTTTTTT	CASSLLFTGELFF
TRBD1	-	TRBV30	TRBJ1-5	TGTGCCTGGCAAGGGACAGGCAATCAGCCCCAGCATTTT	CAWQGTGNQPQHF
-	-	TRBV24-1	TRBJ2-3	TGTGCCACCAGTGACCGGACACATACGCAGTATTTT	CATSDRTHTQYF
-	-	TRBV20-1	TRBJ2-3	TGCAGTGCTAGAGGGGTCCACAACACAGATACGCAGTATTTT	CSARGVHNTDTQYF
TRBD1	-	TRBV28	TRBJ1-1	TGTGCCAGCAGCCAAACAGGGGTGAACACTGAAGCTTTCTTT	CASSQTGVNTEAFF
TRBD1	-	TRBV2	TRBJ2-5	TGTGCCAGCTTGGGACAGACACAAGAGACCCAGTACTTC	CASLGQTQETQYF
-	-	TRBV29-1	TRBJ2-3	TGCAGCGTTGACAGCACAGATACGCAGTATTTT	CSVDSTDTQYF
-	-	TRBV20-1	TRBJ2-5	TGCAGTGCTAGAGCCCCCTCCAGGTTGGAGACCCAGTACTTC	CSARAPSRLETQYF
TRBD1	-	TRBV29-1	TRBJ1-2	TGCAGCGTTGATGACAGGGTCGACGGCTACACCTTC	CSVDDRVDGYTF
-	-	TRBV12-3/TRBV12-4	TRBJ2-7	TGTGCCAGCAGTAGCGGGTCTAGCTCCTACGAGCAGTACTTC	CASSSGSSSYEQYF
-	few	TRBV14	TRBJ2-5	TGTGCCAGCAGCCAGGAGTTACAAGAGACCCAGTACTTC	CASSQELQETQYF
-	once	TRBV3-1	TRBJ2-5	TGTGCCAGCAGCCGCCTTGGCAGACAAGAGACCCAGTACTTC	CASSRLGRQETQYF
TRBD1	-	TRBV29-1	TRBJ2-7	TGCAGCGTCCGGGACAGGAGCTCCTACGAGCAGTACTTC	CSVRDRSSYEQYF
-	-	TRBV9	TRBJ2-1	TGTGCCAGCAGCCCTTTAACAGGGAGGGATGAGCAGTTCTTC	CASSPLTGRDEQFF
TRBD2	-	TRBV20-1	TRBJ2-5	TGCAGTGCTAGGGGACTAGGCCGAGAGACCCAGTACTTC	CSARGLGRETQYF
-	-	TRBV12-3/TRBV12-4	TRBJ2-2	TGTGCCAGCAGTTCCCTATCCGGGGAGCTGTTTTTT	CASSSLSGELFF
-	once	TRBV6-1	TRBJ2-7	TGTGCCAGCAGCCGCTCAGGGACAAGCTCCTACGAGCAGTACTTC	CASSRSGTSSYEQYF
-	-	TRBV27	TRBJ2-3	TGTGCCAGCAGTTTAAGATCCCTGACGGGGGGCCACATCACAGATACGCAGTATTTT	CASSLRSLTGGHITDTQYF
TRBD1	-	TRBV30	TRBJ2-7	TGTGCCTTTCGCCGGGACAGGCTCTACGAGCAGTACTTC	CAFRRDRLYEQYF
TRBD2	once	TRBV5-4	TRBJ2-2	TGTGCCAGCACCATGGGAGGGATTAACACCGGGGAGCTGTTTTTT	CASTMGGINTGELFF
TRBD1	-	TRBV2	TRBJ1-5	TGTGCCAGCAGTGAAGCGCTTCTGGGGACAGGGGAGCAGCCCCAGCATTTT	CASSEALLGTGEQPQHF
-	once	TRBV29-1	TRBJ2-2	TGCAGCGTTGAAGTGGCCGGAGGTTTCACCGGGGAGCTGTTTTTT	CSVEVAGGFTGELFF
-	-	TRBV9	TRBJ2-3	TGTGCCAGCAGCAAGCAGGGGACTTACACAGATACGCAGTATTTT	CASSKQGTYTDTQYF
TRBD2	-	TRBV30	TRBJ2-3	TGTGCCTGGACGCCCGGACTAGCGGGAGTGGATACGCAGTATTTT	CAWTPGLAGVDTQYF